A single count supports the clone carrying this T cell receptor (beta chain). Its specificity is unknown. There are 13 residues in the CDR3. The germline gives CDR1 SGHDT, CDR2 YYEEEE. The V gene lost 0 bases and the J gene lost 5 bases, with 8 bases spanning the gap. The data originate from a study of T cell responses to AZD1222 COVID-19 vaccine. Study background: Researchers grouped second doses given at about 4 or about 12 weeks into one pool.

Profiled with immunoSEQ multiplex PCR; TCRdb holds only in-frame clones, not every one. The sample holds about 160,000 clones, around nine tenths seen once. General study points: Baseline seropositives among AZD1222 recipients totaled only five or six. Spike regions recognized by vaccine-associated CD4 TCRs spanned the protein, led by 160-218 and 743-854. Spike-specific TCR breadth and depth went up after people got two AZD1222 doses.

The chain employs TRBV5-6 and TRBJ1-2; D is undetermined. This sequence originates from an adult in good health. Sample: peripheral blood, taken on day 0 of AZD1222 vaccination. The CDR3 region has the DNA TGTGCCAGCAGCTTGGGTTCGGGATATGGCTACACCTTC. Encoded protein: CASSLGSGYGYTF. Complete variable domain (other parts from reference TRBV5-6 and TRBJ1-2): DAGVTQSPTHLIKTRGQQVTLRCSPKSGHDTVSWYQQALGQGPQFIFQYYEEEERQRGNFPDRFSGHQFPNYSSELNVNALLLGDSALYLCASSLGSGYGYTFGSGTRLTVV.